This TCR beta chain was retrieved from a study of OX40 agonist ivuxolimab in advanced cancers. Trimming removed 5 bases at V and 6 bases at J, with 13 bases between. CDR1 is SGHRS, CDR2 YFSETQ, per germline. This CDR3 comprises 13 residues. This table comes from immunoSEQ multiplex PCR, and its TCRdb copy is limited to in-frame clones, with some not included. The table records about 69,000 clones, 90% of them present only once. The chain has TRBV5-1 and TRBJ2-3; perhaps TRBD1 as D (6 bases). Sequences were derived from CD4+ or CD8+ T cells sorted from blood, sampled in a trial of the OX40 agonist ivuxolimab. The receptor's source is an adult with an advanced solid tumor such as melanoma, head and neck, liver or kidney cancer. The CDR3 DNA is TGCGCCAGCAGTAATACAGGGACGGATACGCAGTATTTT. It translates to CASSNTGTDTQYF.